This is a list of T cell receptor beta chains from one sample in a study of response to subunit inactivated influenza vaccine. TCRdb re-called the RT-PCR reads with MiXCR, one entry per CDR3 protein. The sample yields about 700,000 distinct CDR3 sequences, roughly 14% seen once. Sequencing used PBMCs from blood, obtained around two weeks before vaccination. These receptors were collected from a man aged 50 to 59 who received an inactivated influenza vaccine. CDR3s include the opening cysteine and the closing phenylalanine or tryptophan. A D gene is named only where the DNA matches it firmly. Where a row states a size, it is once, few, many or the class of an expanded clone; other rows omit it.

CDR3aa,CDR3nt,abundance,v_gene,j_gene,d_gene
CASSWSVTGSTGELFF,TGCGCCAGCAGCTGGAGTGTGACAGGGTCCACCGGGGAGCTGTTTTTT,few,TRBV5-1,TRBJ2-2,TRBD1
CASSGLTGVLDTQYF,TGTGCCAGCAGTGGATTGACAGGGGTTCTAGATACGCAGTATTTT,NA,TRBV6-1,TRBJ2-3,TRBD1
CASSLAGAGSNQPQHF,TGTGCCAGCAGCTTAGCGGGCGCAGGTAGCAATCAGCCCCAGCATTTT,few,TRBV7-8,TRBJ1-5,NA
CASSQDATSGAQYF,TGTGCCAGCAGCCAAGATGCGACTAGCGGGGCGCAGTATTTT,NA,TRBV3-1,TRBJ2-3,TRBD2
CASSLTGQGNIQYF,TGCGCCAGCAGCTTGACGGGGCAGGGAAACATTCAGTACTTC,many,TRBV5-1,TRBJ2-4,NA
CASTGQGPREQYF,TGTGCCAGCACCGGACAGGGACCTCGCGAGCAGTACTTC,NA,TRBV28,TRBJ2-7,TRBD1
CSAPRSSVNTGELFF,TGCAGTGCCCCCCGTTCGTCGGTCAACACCGGGGAGCTGTTTTTT,NA,TRBV20-1,TRBJ2-2,NA
CASSLTGGVGNEQFF,TGTGCCAGCAGCCTGACAGGGGGAGTGGGCAATGAGCAGTTCTTC,few,TRBV7-2,TRBJ2-1,TRBD1
CASSLTGTGIFEQYF,TGTGCCAGCAGCTTAACCGGGACAGGCATTTTCGAGCAGTACTTC,few,TRBV11-2,TRBJ2-7,TRBD1
CASSAGGTGEAFF,TGTGCCAGCAGCGCCGGCGGGACGGGTGAAGCTTTCTTT,NA,TRBV12-3/TRBV12-4,TRBJ1-1,NA
CATSDLTGTGYTEETQYF,TGTGCCACCAGTGATTTGACCGGGACAGGGTATACAGAAGAGACCCAGTACTTC,NA,TRBV24-1,TRBJ2-5,TRBD1
CASSLAPFGTGYGYTF,TGTGCCAGCAGTTTAGCTCCATTTGGGACGGGCTATGGCTACACCTTC,many,TRBV12-3/TRBV12-4,TRBJ1-2,NA
CASSLGAGSYEQYF,TGTGCCAGCAGTTTGGGAGCGGGATCCTACGAGCAGTACTTC,many,TRBV5-1,TRBJ2-7,TRBD2
CSAQRGGTGFYEQYF,TGCAGTGCCCAACGGGGAGGGACAGGATTCTACGAGCAGTACTTC,few,TRBV20-1,TRBJ2-7,NA
CASSLDTGGYGYTF,TGCGCCAGCAGCTTGGACACAGGGGGCTATGGCTACACCTTC,few,TRBV5-1,TRBJ1-2,TRBD1
CASSFDYGSTDTQYF,TGTGCCAGCAGCTTCGACTACGGCAGCACAGATACGCAGTATTTT,NA,TRBV11-2,TRBJ2-3,NA
CSVEEGLAGGGELFF,TGCAGCGTTGAAGAAGGACTAGCGGGAGGCGGGGAGCTGTTTTTT,NA,TRBV29-1,TRBJ2-2,TRBD2
CASSVGTENYEQYF,TGTGCCAGCAGCGTGGGGACGGAAAATTACGAGCAGTACTTC,NA,TRBV9,TRBJ2-7,NA
CASSYSDLTQETQYF,TGTGCCAGCAGTTACTCCGACCTAACCCAAGAGACCCAGTACTTC,few,TRBV6-5,TRBJ2-5,NA
CASSVGEASYYGYTF,TGTGCCAGTAGCGTCGGGGAGGCATCATACTATGGCTACACCTTC,NA,TRBV19,TRBJ1-2,NA
CASSPGRGLSSYEQYF,TGTGCCAGCAGCCCCGGCAGGGGCCTTTCCTCCTACGAGCAGTACTTC,few,TRBV11-2,TRBJ2-7,NA
CASSSSAFNTGELFF,TGTGCCAGCAGTTCTAGCGCCTTCAACACCGGGGAGCTGTTTTTT,many,TRBV12-3/TRBV12-4,TRBJ2-2,NA
CSVAGREAKNIQYF,TGCAGTGTTGCGGGGAGGGAAGCCAAAAACATTCAGTACTTC,many,TRBV20-1,TRBJ2-4,TRBD2
CASSPGTSGIQETQYF,TGTGCCAGCAGCCCCGGGACTAGCGGAATACAAGAGACCCAGTACTTC,NA,TRBV5-5,TRBJ2-5,TRBD2
CSARGQGASDTQYF,TGCAGTGCTAGAGGACAGGGGGCCTCAGATACGCAGTATTTT,few,TRBV20-1,TRBJ2-3,TRBD1
CASSPRRETAYEQYF,TGTGCCAGCAGCCCAAGGAGGGAGACAGCTTACGAGCAGTACTTC,few,TRBV7-2,TRBJ2-7,NA
CSARGRGPYTYEQYF,TGCAGTGCTAGAGGCAGGGGTCCCTACACTTACGAGCAGTACTTC,few,TRBV20-1,TRBJ2-7,NA
CASRPGPTDTQYF,TGTGCCAGCAGGCCGGGGCCGACAGATACGCAGTATTTT,NA,TRBV12-3/TRBV12-4,TRBJ2-3,NA
CASTPGQGLRHYGYTF,TGCGCCAGCACCCCGGGACAGGGGTTACGGCACTATGGCTACACCTTC,many,TRBV5-1,TRBJ1-2,TRBD1
CASSLGFLRETQYF,TGCGCCAGCAGCTTGGGATTCCTGAGGGAGACCCAGTACTTC,NA,TRBV5-1,TRBJ2-5,NA
CASGSSYEQYF,TGTGCCAGCGGGAGCTCCTACGAGCAGTACTTC,many,TRBV28,TRBJ2-7,NA
CAISSTSSTDTQYF,TGTGCCATCAGCAGTACGAGTAGCACAGATACGCAGTATTTT,few,TRBV10-3,TRBJ2-3,NA
CASSPIGGANEKLFF,TGTGCCAGCAGCCCAATAGGGGGGGCTAATGAAAAACTGTTTTTT,few,TRBV2,TRBJ1-4,NA
CASSLRSTSGFNEQFF,TGTGCCAGCAGCTTACGTTCGACTAGCGGGTTCAATGAGCAGTTCTTC,NA,TRBV7-6,TRBJ2-1,TRBD2
CASSHDRGLSYEQYF,TGTGCCAGCAGTCACGACAGGGGGCTCTCCTACGAGCAGTACTTC,NA,TRBV12-3/TRBV12-4,TRBJ2-7,TRBD1
CASSFKSGREQYF,TGTGCCAGCAGCTTCAAAAGCGGGAGGGAGCAGTACTTC,NA,TRBV7-2,TRBJ2-7,TRBD2
CASSHTGQGEYGYTF,TGCGCCAGCAGCCATACCGGACAGGGGGAATATGGCTACACCTTC,few,TRBV4-1,TRBJ1-2,TRBD1
CAWRMGPVSNYGYTF,TGTGCCTGGAGAATGGGCCCGGTATCTAACTATGGCTACACCTTC,few,TRBV30,TRBJ1-2,NA
CASSLDRVTGANVLTF,TGTGCCAGCAGCCTAGACAGGGTAACAGGGGCCAACGTCCTGACTTTC,NA,TRBV6-2/TRBV6-3,TRBJ2-6,TRBD1
CASRLGQGRETQYF,TGTGCCAGCAGGCTCGGACAGGGTCGCGAGACCCAGTACTTC,NA,TRBV11-2,TRBJ2-5,TRBD1
CASSGAGQGKDTQYF,TGTGCCAGCTCAGGGGCGGGACAGGGAAAAGATACGCAGTATTTT,NA,TRBV28,TRBJ2-3,TRBD1
CASSSDRGAASPLHF,TGCGCCAGCAGCTCGGACAGGGGAGCGGCTTCACCCCTCCACTTT,few,TRBV5-1,TRBJ1-6,TRBD1
CSVEWTSGGPTGELFF,TGCAGCGTTGAGTGGACTAGCGGGGGGCCCACCGGGGAGCTGTTTTTT,few,TRBV29-1,TRBJ2-2,TRBD2
CASSQLGLAGAPTDTQYF,TGCGCCAGCAGCCAGCTCGGACTAGCGGGAGCACCAACAGATACGCAGTATTTT,few,TRBV4-3,TRBJ2-3,TRBD2
CASSLVDPGANYGYTF,TGCGCCAGCAGCTTGGTGGACCCCGGAGCTAACTATGGCTACACCTTC,few,TRBV5-1,TRBJ1-2,NA
CASRPPGGNEQFF,TGTGCCAGCAGGCCCCCGGGGGGAAATGAGCAGTTCTTC,NA,TRBV6-2/TRBV6-3,TRBJ2-1,TRBD2
CASSQVGSGRHQETQYF,TGCGCCAGCAGCCAAGTTGGAAGCGGGAGACACCAAGAGACCCAGTACTTC,few,TRBV4-1,TRBJ2-5,TRBD2
CSAKRGGSTDTQYF,TGCAGTGCTAAAAGGGGCGGGAGCACAGATACGCAGTATTTT,many,TRBV20-1,TRBJ2-3,NA
CASSIRGWTSGRAYEQYF,TGTGCCAGCAGTATCCGAGGGTGGACTAGCGGGAGGGCCTACGAGCAGTACTTC,NA,TRBV28,TRBJ2-7,TRBD2
CATSRDVTSGSGDTQYF,TGTGCCACCAGCAGAGATGTGACTAGCGGGAGTGGAGATACGCAGTATTTT,NA,TRBV15,TRBJ2-3,TRBD2
CASSLVWTGRFNEQFF,TGTGCCAGCAGCTTAGTCTGGACAGGGCGCTTTAATGAGCAGTTCTTC,few,TRBV7-2,TRBJ2-1,TRBD1
CASSVSGQTYEQYF,TGTGCCAGCAGCGTATCCGGACAGACCTACGAGCAGTACTTC,few,TRBV9,TRBJ2-7,NA
CASSSLSGGSQETQYF,TGTGCCAGCAGTTCCCTTAGCGGGGGGTCCCAAGAGACCCAGTACTTC,few,TRBV27,TRBJ2-5,TRBD2
CSVGGVRGGELFF,TGCAGCGTTGGCGGGGTTCGAGGCGGGGAGCTGTTTTTT,NA,TRBV29-1,TRBJ2-2,NA